This TCR beta chain was sequenced for a study of cytomegalovirus exposure and HLA in healthy donors. The wider study: Of all 400 or so donors who were genotyped, 81% belonged to the Caucasian-associated ancestry cluster. General observations from the study: Later work found most CMV-associated TCR beta chains apparently HLA-restricted. 164 TCR beta chains were listed as cytomegalovirus-associated. For TCR beta chains, V- and J-gene trimming was later linked to a missense DCLRE1C variant.

V trimming: 4 bases; J trimming: 4 bases; junction bases outside the gene matches: 9. Germline values: CDR1 LGHNA, CDR2 YNFKEQ. This CDR3 spans 16 amino acids. In this sample, this clone turned up once. Its specificity is not known. PCR amplification relied on 60 Vbeta primers (plus 13 Jbeta primers). The repertoire was sequenced with immunoSEQ multiplex PCR; TCRdb's copy has only in-frame clones and lacks some. The data contain more than 150,000 clones, about four fifths of them singletons. The specimen was PBMCs. This sequence was found in a woman under 40 in good health and CMV-seropositive. The chain uses TRBV4-2 and TRBJ2-1; 8 positions match TRBD2. CDR3 sequence reads: CASSPKPAGAYNEQFF. DNA for the CDR3: TGTGCCAGCAGCCCCAAGCCAGCGGGAGCATACAATGAGCAGTTCTTC.